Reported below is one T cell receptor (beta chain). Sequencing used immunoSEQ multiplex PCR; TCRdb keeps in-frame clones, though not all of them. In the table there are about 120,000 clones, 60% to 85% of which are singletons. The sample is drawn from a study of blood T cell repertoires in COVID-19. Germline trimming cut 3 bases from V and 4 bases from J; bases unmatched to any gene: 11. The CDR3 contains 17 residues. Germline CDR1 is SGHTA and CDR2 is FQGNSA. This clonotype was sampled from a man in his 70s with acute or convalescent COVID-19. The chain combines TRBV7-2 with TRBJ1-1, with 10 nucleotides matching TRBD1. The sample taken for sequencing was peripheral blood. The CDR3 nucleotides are TGTGCCAGCAGCTTCAAGACAGGGGGCTCAGGTATCACTGAAGCTTTCTTT. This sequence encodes CASSFKTGGSGITEAFF.